The entry below describes one T cell receptor beta chain. The data were obtained in a study of shared clonotypes between healthy human individuals. Study information: Sampling drew on donors who were a couple of women and a few men aged 18 to 49.

The table came from immunoSEQ multiplex PCR; TCRdb's copy has only in-frame clones and leaves some out. The sample includes some 1.4 million clones, about 96% of them seen just once. From germline, CDR1 is KGHSH and CDR2 LQKENI. The length of the CDR3 is 17 residues. The ends were cut back, 2 bases at V and 15 bases at J, with 29 bases in the middle. Material for sequencing was naive CD4+ T cells sorted from blood. Subset: CD45RA+ positively selected. This TCR was sampled from a young man in good health. V and J are TRBV18 and TRBJ1-5, with D hard to call. CDR3 loop: CASSPLDTNQAMGSLHF. CDR3 coding DNA: TGTGCCAGCTCACCATTAGATACGAACCAGGCCATGGGTAGTCTGCATTTT.